Below, 26 T cell receptor beta chains from the same sample are listed, as sequenced in a study of technical replicates of blood from a handful of donors. The assay was immunoSEQ multiplex PCR, and TCRdb's table has in-frame clones only and misses some. The data show roughly 76,000 clones, 86% seen once. The sample consisted of PBMCs. All receptors come from a human donor in good health. Some clones in this sample may be carry-over from other donors' samples.

At least ten counts were recorded for this clone. The chain is built from TRBV6-1 and TRBJ2-7; perhaps TRBD1 as D (5 bases). The CDR3 runs 14 residues. V lost 10 bases and J lost 3, with 19 bases in between. From germline, CDR1 is MNHNS and CDR2 SASEGT. CDR3 protein: CATLMGPFDYEQYF. CDR3 DNA sequence: TGTGCCACACTTATGGGGCCGTTTGACTACGAGCAGTACTTC.

The chain uses TRBV29-1 and TRBJ2-5; the match to TRBD2 covers 7 bases. The CDR3 sequence is 16 residues long. The V segment lost 1 base and the J segment 0 bases; nucleotides outside the gene matches: 8. Germline V lookup: CDR1 SQVTM, CDR2 ANQGSEA. The CDR3 DNA follows: TGCAGCGTTGAAGTTAGTGCTAGCGGTTACCAAGAGACCCAGTACTTC. Protein: CSVEVSASGYQETQYF.

DNA of the CDR3: TGTGCCAGCAGCGCCGGACAGGACCTCAATCAGCCCCAGCATTTT. Amino acids: CASSAGQDLNQPQHF. The chain uses TRBV7-9 and TRBJ1-5, with 7 positions matching TRBD1. CDR1 is SEHNR, CDR2 FQNEAQ, per germline (reference sequence). V lost 5 bases to trimming and J lost 3 bases; unmatched junction nucleotides: 7. The CDR3 sequence is 15 residues long. The complete variable domain, with remaining parts taken from reference TRBV7-9 and TRBJ1-5, reads DTGVSQNPRHKITKRGQNVTFRCDPISEHNRLYWYRQTLGQGPEFLTYFQNEAQLEKSRLLSDRFSAERPKGSFSTLEIQRTEQGDSAMYLCASSAGQDLNQPQHFGDGTRLSIL.

The V call is TRBV5-6, the J call TRBJ2-4, with 7 bases matching TRBD2. From germline, CDR1 is SGHDT and CDR2 YYEEEE. The CDR3 runs 16 residues. With V trimmed by 2 bases and J by 0 bases, 5 bases remained unmatched. CDR3 residues: CASSFLADKAKNIQYF. CDR3 nucleotides: TGTGCCAGCAGCTTTCTAGCGGACAAAGCCAAAAACATTCAGTACTTC.

The chain joins TRBV29-1 to TRBJ2-1, with TRBD2 matching over 9 bases. This CDR3 spans 14 amino acids. CDR1 is SQVTM and CDR2 is ANQGSEA in the germline V gene. V was pared by 7 bases and J by 10 bases, with 14 bases of the junction left unmatched. This CDR3 reads CSAGGLAPGREQFF. CDR3 nucleotides: TGCAGCGCGGGAGGACTAGCGCCCGGGAGGGAGCAGTTCTTC.

This chain uses TRBV5-1 with TRBJ1-1, with a tentative D call TRBD1 (5 bases). The CDR3 runs 14 residues. Germline-derived CDR1 and CDR2 are SGHRS and YFSETQ. V was cut by 0 bases and J by 5 bases, with 11 bases left in between. The CDR3 nucleotides read TGCGCCAGCAGCTTGGTAGGGGCGAGGACTGAAGCTTTCTTT. Its translation is CASSLVGARTEAFF.

The rearrangement joins TRBV11-2 to TRBJ2-7, with D unresolved. This CDR3 comprises 13 residues. Per germline, CDR1 SGHAT and CDR2 FQNNGV. Trimming took off 1 base at V and 3 bases at J, with 7 bases between the two ends. The CDR3 DNA is TGTGCCAGCAGCTTAGCCAGACACTACGAGCAGTACTTC. Translating gives CASSLARHYEQYF.

The rearrangement links TRBV14 to TRBJ1-1; D uncertain. CDR3 length equals 13 residues. Germline CDR1 and CDR2: SGHDN and FVKESK. Trimming removed 0 bases from V and 5 bases from J, with 7 bases in between. The CDR3 sequence is CASSQDPRTEAFF. For the CDR3, the DNA is TGTGCCAGCAGCCAAGACCCGAGAACTGAAGCTTTCTTT. The whole variable domain, filled in from reference TRBV14 and TRBJ1-1, reads EAGVTQFPSHSVIEKGQTVTLRCDPISGHDNLYWYRRVMGKEIKFLLHFVKESKQDESGMPNNRFLAERTGGTYSTLKVQPAELEDSGVYFCASSQDPRTEAFFGQGTRLTVV.

In DNA form, the CDR3 reads TGTGCCAGCTCACCGTATCTCTCCGGTATCGACACTGAAGCTTTCTTT. Residues: CASSPYLSGIDTEAFF. The genes are TRBV18 and TRBJ1-1; D is undetermined. CDR3 length equals 16 residues. Deletions cut 3 bases from V and 3 bases from J, with 17 bases between. Germline V lookup: CDR1 KGHSH, CDR2 LQKENI.

In its sample, this clone was seen once. The genes are TRBV29-1 and TRBJ2-2, with 8 bases matching TRBD1. Germline V gene data show CDR1 as SQVTM and CDR2 as ANQGSEA. The CDR3 sequence is 14 residues long. After removal of 4 bases from V and 6 bases from J, the junction contained 7 bases not matched to a gene. CDR3 nucleotides: TGCAGCGTTGCAGGACAGGGAATTGCCGGGGAGCTGTTTTTT. Translated, it gives CSVAGQGIAGELFF.

V is TRBV5-1 and J is TRBJ1-1; 7 bases map to TRBD1. Per germline, CDR1 SGHRS and CDR2 YFSETQ. The CDR3 covers 17 residues. The junction had 16 bases not matched to a gene; V was cut back by 2 bases and J by 6 bases. The chain's CDR3 is CASSFSSGGSPLPEAFF. CDR3 nucleotides: TGCGCCAGCAGCTTCTCCTCAGGGGGTTCGCCGCTCCCTGAAGCTTTCTTT.

In nucleotides, the CDR3 is TGTGCCAGTCGTGTCGCGGCGGGAGGTAGGACAGATACGCAGTATTTT. The encoded protein is CASRVAAGGRTDTQYF. The chain recombines TRBV19 with TRBJ2-3, with 8 bases aligning to TRBD2. Germline V lookup: CDR1 LNHDA, CDR2 SQIVND (reference sequence). The CDR3 length is 16 residues. With 8 bases clipped from V and 3 bases from J, the junction kept 13 bases outside the gene matches.

This chain uses TRBV6-5 with TRBJ1-5; no reliable D call. The CDR3 loop spans 14 amino acids. Trimming left V 4 bases short and J 6 bases short, with 13 bases between. Per the germline V gene, CDR1 is MNHEY and CDR2 is SVGAGI. CDR3 in amino acids: CASSLGPAGQPQHF. CDR3 DNA: TGTGCCAGCAGTTTAGGACCCGCGGGTCAGCCCCAGCATTTT.

The chain couples TRBV5-4 to TRBJ2-1; 8 bases match TRBD2. The germline CDR1 and CDR2 sequences are SGHNT and YYREEE (reference sequence). V dropped 3 bases and J dropped 3; count of bases not matched to a gene: 17. The CDR3 is 19 amino acids. CDR3 sequence reads: CASSSRRLAGHGSYNEQFF. The CDR3, as DNA: TGTGCCAGCAGCTCAAGAAGGCTAGCGGGCCACGGCAGCTACAATGAGCAGTTCTTC. Using reference TRBV5-4 and TRBJ2-1 for the parts outside the CDR3, the full variable domain is ETGVTQSPTHLIKTRGQQVTLRCSSQSGHNTVSWYQQALGQGPQFIFQYYREEENGRGNFPPRFSGLQFPNYSSELNVNALELDDSALYLCASSSRRLAGHGSYNEQFFGPGTRLTVL.

The J gene is TRBJ2-5, the V gene TRBV5-1, with D hard to call. Germline CDR1 SGHRS, CDR2 YFSETQ. The CDR3 is 13 amino acids. V gave up 0 bases and J gave up 3 bases, with 6 bases separating them. This chain's CDR3 is CASSLVPEETQYF. The CDR3 DNA sequence: TGCGCCAGCAGCTTGGTCCCAGAAGAGACCCAGTACTTC.

The chain couples TRBV29-1 to TRBJ2-7; D might be TRBD1 (5 bases). The V end was cut by 6 bases, the J end by 5 bases, with 14 bases between. Germline CDR1 is SQVTM and CDR2 is ANQGSEA. The CDR3 is 12 residues long. The CDR3 coding sequence is TGCAGCGTGACAGTTCCTCGGGACGAGCAGTACTTC. The encoded protein is CSVTVPRDEQYF.

This chain links TRBV4-2 with TRBJ2-7; 10 bases are shared with TRBD2. With V trimmed by 5 bases and J by 5 bases, 6 bases remained unmatched. CDR3 size: 14 residues. CDR1 and CDR2 from the germline V gene are LGHNA and YNFKEQ. CDR3 protein: CASSGEREGNEQYF. DNA for the CDR3: TGTGCCAGCAGCGGGGAGCGGGAGGGAAACGAGCAGTACTTC.

V gene TRBV5-1 combines with J gene TRBJ1-5; D is possibly TRBD1 (6 bases). This CDR3 has 15 amino acids. CDR1 and CDR2 from the germline V gene are SGHRS and YFSETQ. V was cut by 2 bases and J by 4 bases, with 13 bases left in between. In DNA, the CDR3 is TGCGCCAGCAGCTTAGCCGGGACACCAAATCAGCCCCAGCATTTT. Amino acid sequence: CASSLAGTPNQPQHF.

The chain links TRBV4-1 to TRBJ2-1, with 13 bases fitting TRBD2. Germline loops: CDR1 MGHRA, CDR2 YSYEKL. With 0 bases clipped from V and 1 base from J, the junction kept 3 bases outside the gene matches. The CDR3 contains 18 residues. The CDR3 DNA sequence: TGCGCCAGCAGCCAAGATAGGACTAGCGGGGGATCCTACAATGAGCAGTTCTTC. It encodes CASSQDRTSGGSYNEQFF.

The chain recombines TRBV7-9 with TRBJ2-5, with TRBD1 matching over 9 bases. CDR1 is SEHNR, CDR2 FQNEAQ, per germline (reference sequence). Trimming took 5 bases from V and 2 from J; bases not matched to a gene: 6. The CDR3 loop spans 15 amino acids. As DNA, the CDR3 is TGTGCCAGCAGCCAAGGACAGGGGTCTCAAGAGACCCAGTACTTC. It yields the protein CASSQGQGSQETQYF. The complete variable domain, with remaining parts taken from reference TRBV7-9 and TRBJ2-5, reads DTGVSQNPRHKITKRGQNVTFRCDPISEHNRLYWYRQTLGQGPEFLTYFQNEAQLEKSRLLSDRFSAERPKGSFSTLEIQRTEQGDSAMYLCASSQGQGSQETQYFGPGTRLLVL.

The chain employs TRBV7-3 and TRBJ2-2; D is possibly TRBD2 (6 bases). There are 16 residues in the CDR3. Germline CDR1 is SGHTA and CDR2 is FQGTGA. V dropped 5 bases and J dropped 2 bases, with 15 bases sitting between them. The CDR3 reads CASSPRGGSNTGELFF. Written as DNA, the CDR3 is TGTGCCAGCAGCCCCCGGGGAGGCTCAAACACCGGGGAGCTGTTTTTT.

The V and J genes are TRBV18 and TRBJ1-1; a weak D match, TRBD1 (6 bases). The CDR3 is 13 residues long. From germline, CDR1 is KGHSH and CDR2 LQKENI. Trimming shortened V by 0 bases and J by 11 bases, and 13 bases separated the two germline ends. CDR3 protein: CASSPPVDRHAFF. The DNA of the CDR3 is TGTGCCAGCTCACCACCGGTGGACAGACACGCTTTCTTT.

V and J are TRBV13 and TRBJ1-2; 7 bases match TRBD1. V shed 5 bases, J shed 1 base, and the junction held 4 bases outside the gene matches. CDR3 length equals 14 residues. Germline assignment: CDR1 PRHDT and CDR2 FYEKMQ (reference sequence). The CDR3 bases are TGTGCCAGCAGCGCAAGACAGGGTAACTATGGCTACACCTTC. This gives the protein CASSARQGNYGYTF.

The chain links TRBV29-1 to TRBJ2-2; TRBD2 matches at 9 bases. The J segment lost 0 bases and the V segment lost 7 bases, leaving 9 bases of the junction unmatched. Per the germline V gene, CDR1 is SQVTM and CDR2 is ANQGSEA. The CDR3 is 16 residues long. The CDR3 region is CSALGGTSPNTGELFF. CDR3 bases: TGCAGCGCTCTCGGGGGGACTAGCCCGAACACCGGGGAGCTGTTTTTT.

The rearrangement uses TRBV7-3 and TRBJ2-1, with D possibly being TRBD2 (5 bases). V was trimmed by 2 bases and J by 10 bases, leaving 12 bases between them. The germline V gene encodes CDR1 SGHTA and CDR2 FQGTGA. The CDR3 contains 13 residues. This CDR3 is CASSLERAGEQFF. CDR3 coding DNA: TGTGCCAGCAGCTTAGAGAGGGCCGGGGAGCAGTTCTTC.

The chain uses TRBV19 and TRBJ2-7; D is perhaps TRBD1 (5 bases). CDR1 LNHDA and CDR2 SQIVND come from the germline V gene (reference sequence). Trimming stripped 5 bases from V and 0 bases from J, with 23 bases between. The CDR3 is 18 amino acids. The CDR3 spells CASSLHPDNLYSSYEQYF. The CDR3 coding sequence is TGTGCCAGTAGTCTCCACCCGGACAATCTTTACTCCTCCTACGAGCAGTACTTC.